The rows below give T cell receptor beta chains drawn from one sample of a study of a mutant IDH1 vaccine in newly diagnosed glioma. The antigens these receptors bind are not known. Sequenced by immunoSEQ multiplex PCR; TCRdb stores in-frame clones only, minus some. Among some 52,000 clones, around 90% were seen once, and the ten largest hold 2% to 2.5%. The sequenced sample was PBMCs, obtained from a glioma patient whose treatment included an IDH1 peptide vaccine. The receptors stem from a man aged 50-59 years with glioma. Both conserved end residues are trimmed from each CDR3. Expanded clones get a size class; other rows say once, few or many, or leave the size out.

V gene	clone size	J gene	CDR3 protein
TRBV6-5	.	.	ASSLGESSYEQY
TRBV7-8	.	TRBJ2-7	ASSFTRTGSYEQY
TRBV7-2	.	TRBJ1-3	ASSFSAVKSSGNTIY
TRBV27	.	TRBJ1-4	ASSWKSNEKLF
TRBV6-5	once	TRBJ1-2	ASSRGAWYGYT
TRBV5-4	.	TRBJ2-1	ASSKDSLTINNEQF
TRBV2	.	TRBJ2-2	ASISGSVGTGELF
TRBV6-6	.	TRBJ1-2	ASSYLDRAGYT
TRBV7-9	.	TRBJ1-1	ASSLLSSEAF
TRBV7-9	.	TRBJ2-7	ASSLEDRDYEQY
TRBV7-2	.	TRBJ1-5	ASSLLGDQPQH
TRBV27	.	TRBJ2-2	ASNQDRGQSGELF
TRBV7-7	.	TRBJ2-2	ASSRQTTGNTGELF
TRBV7-6	.	TRBJ1-4	ASSERDRLREKLF
TRBV11-3	.	TRBJ2-7	ASSLDGTVSYEQY
TRBV30	once	TRBJ2-2	AWGVTGELF
TRBV7-3	.	TRBJ2-7	ASSPGTGAYEQY
TRBV27	.	TRBJ2-7	ASSLTDNIYEQY
TRBV5-4	.	TRBJ2-2	ASSLPGQHYTGELF
TRBV15	.	TRBJ2-5	ATSRVGLAGNQETQY
TRBV14	.	TRBJ2-5	ASSQDRSRRLAGETQY
TRBV4-2	.	TRBJ1-4	ASSREGRGSEKLF
TRBV4-2	.	TRBJ2-1	ASSQETSGSYNEQF
TRBV5-1	.	TRBJ2-5	ASSLGAQGETQY
TRBV28	.	TRBJ2-1	ASSLRGNEQF